This is a list of T cell receptor beta chains from one sample in a study of cytomegalovirus exposure and HLA in healthy donors. Profiling relied on immunoSEQ multiplex PCR, and the TCRdb table lists in-frame clones only, not all of them. The sample has 220,000 or so clones; under 80% are singletons. The material sequenced was PBMCs. These TCRs come from a woman between 25 and 40 years old in good health and CMV-seronegative. Both conserved end residues are part of each CDR3.

j_gene: TRBJ1-5
v_gene: TRBV29-1
CDR3aa: CSVETEGQPQHF

j_gene: TRBJ2-2
v_gene: TRBV7-3
CDR3aa: CASSYFANTGELFF

j_gene: TRBJ2-4
v_gene: TRBV30
CDR3aa: CAWRSGSKNIQYF

j_gene: TRBJ2-7
v_gene: TRBV9
CDR3aa: CASNDGTTNLNEQYF

j_gene: TRBJ1-1
v_gene: TRBV5-6
CDR3aa: CASSFRVDGPAEAFF

j_gene: TRBJ2-1
v_gene: TRBV9
CDR3aa: CASSPSRAGHEQFF

j_gene: TRBJ1-1
v_gene: TRBV5-1
CDR3aa: CASSSTGGWTEAFF

j_gene: TRBJ2-1
v_gene: TRBV4-1
CDR3aa: CASSQDGLAGGNLYNEQFF

j_gene: TRBJ1-3
v_gene: TRBV9
CDR3aa: CASSVGRNSGNTIYF

j_gene: TRBJ2-3
v_gene: TRBV18
CDR3aa: CASSPREKITDTQYF

j_gene: TRBJ1-2
v_gene: TRBV2
CDR3aa: CASRSRVIHGYTF

j_gene: TRBJ2-5
v_gene: TRBV2
CDR3aa: CASTGAGGVETQYF

j_gene: TRBJ1-5
v_gene: TRBV23-1
CDR3aa: CASSQSRALKDSNQPQHF

j_gene: TRBJ2-2
v_gene: TRBV5-8
CDR3aa: CASSTRTGPGELFF

j_gene: TRBJ2-3
v_gene: TRBV30
CDR3aa: CAWRPGLRGSDTQYF

j_gene: TRBJ2-7
v_gene: TRBV11-2
CDR3aa: CASSSRLFSEQYF

j_gene: TRBJ2-3
v_gene: TRBV5-6
CDR3aa: CASSLSRGETDTQYF

j_gene: TRBJ2-7
v_gene: TRBV6-1
CDR3aa: CASSDRGARGYGEQYF

j_gene: TRBJ1-1
v_gene: TRBV11-2
CDR3aa: CASSPDRNQAFF

j_gene: TRBJ2-2
v_gene: TRBV6-1
CDR3aa: CASSGSEASNTGELFF

j_gene: TRBJ2-2
v_gene: TRBV4-1
CDR3aa: CASSQAGSTGELFF

j_gene: TRBJ1-2
v_gene: TRBV30
CDR3aa: CAWSSDGTYYGYTF

j_gene: TRBJ2-1
v_gene: TRBV5-1
CDR3aa: CASSYSADEQFF

j_gene: TRBJ1-1
v_gene: TRBV4-3
CDR3aa: CASSSRTDRGTEAFF

j_gene: TRBJ2-3
v_gene: TRBV7-2
CDR3aa: CASSRDSSGATQYF

j_gene: TRBJ2-5
v_gene: TRBV7-9
CDR3aa: CASSPTGVRETQYF

j_gene: TRBJ1-5
v_gene: TRBV5-8
CDR3aa: CASSLAYGTGLSNQPQHF

j_gene: TRBJ2-5
v_gene: TRBV2
CDR3aa: CASNPLGGDETQYF

j_gene: TRBJ1-1
v_gene: TRBV2
CDR3aa: CASRGQGKAFF

j_gene: TRBJ2-7
v_gene: TRBV7-9
CDR3aa: CASSPRQGAFYEQYF

j_gene: TRBJ1-1
v_gene: TRBV10-3
CDR3aa: CATGDRAFTEAFF

j_gene: TRBJ1-1
v_gene: TRBV15
CDR3aa: CATSRDLYRANTEAFF

j_gene: TRBJ2-1
v_gene: TRBV11-2
CDR3aa: CASSLGLAEQFF

j_gene: TRBJ2-5
v_gene: TRBV2
CDR3aa: CASRDRDRGSGETQYF

j_gene: TRBJ1-2
v_gene: TRBV5-1
CDR3aa: CASSPTGPYGYTF

j_gene: TRBJ2-7
v_gene: TRBV6-1
CDR3aa: CASSDPEDRRRSYEQYF

j_gene: TRBJ1-1
v_gene: TRBV5-4
CDR3aa: CASGTILRNTEAFF

j_gene: TRBJ2-5
v_gene: TRBV5-1
CDR3aa: CASSPGLAGARIEAQYF

j_gene: TRBJ1-3
v_gene: TRBV10-3
CDR3aa: CAISDQQPTSGNTIYF

j_gene: TRBJ2-5
v_gene: TRBV5-1
CDR3aa: CASSAGTLGVEQYF

j_gene: TRBJ1-1
v_gene: TRBV5-1
CDR3aa: CASSWGSPTEAFF

j_gene: TRBJ2-4
v_gene: TRBV29-1
CDR3aa: CSVMTGLDIQYF

j_gene: TRBJ2-1
v_gene: TRBV14
CDR3aa: CASSPQGGGLDNEQFF

j_gene: TRBJ2-1
v_gene: TRBV6-5
CDR3aa: CASRTGTSYNEQFF

j_gene: TRBJ2-7
v_gene: TRBV11-2
CDR3aa: CASSLARGFYEQYF

j_gene: TRBJ2-7
v_gene: TRBV2
CDR3aa: CASSDPGNSYEQYF

j_gene: TRBJ1-2
v_gene: TRBV19
CDR3aa: CASSPRGLYGYTF

j_gene: TRBJ1-3
v_gene: TRBV5-1
CDR3aa: CASSFLVRGSSGNTIYF